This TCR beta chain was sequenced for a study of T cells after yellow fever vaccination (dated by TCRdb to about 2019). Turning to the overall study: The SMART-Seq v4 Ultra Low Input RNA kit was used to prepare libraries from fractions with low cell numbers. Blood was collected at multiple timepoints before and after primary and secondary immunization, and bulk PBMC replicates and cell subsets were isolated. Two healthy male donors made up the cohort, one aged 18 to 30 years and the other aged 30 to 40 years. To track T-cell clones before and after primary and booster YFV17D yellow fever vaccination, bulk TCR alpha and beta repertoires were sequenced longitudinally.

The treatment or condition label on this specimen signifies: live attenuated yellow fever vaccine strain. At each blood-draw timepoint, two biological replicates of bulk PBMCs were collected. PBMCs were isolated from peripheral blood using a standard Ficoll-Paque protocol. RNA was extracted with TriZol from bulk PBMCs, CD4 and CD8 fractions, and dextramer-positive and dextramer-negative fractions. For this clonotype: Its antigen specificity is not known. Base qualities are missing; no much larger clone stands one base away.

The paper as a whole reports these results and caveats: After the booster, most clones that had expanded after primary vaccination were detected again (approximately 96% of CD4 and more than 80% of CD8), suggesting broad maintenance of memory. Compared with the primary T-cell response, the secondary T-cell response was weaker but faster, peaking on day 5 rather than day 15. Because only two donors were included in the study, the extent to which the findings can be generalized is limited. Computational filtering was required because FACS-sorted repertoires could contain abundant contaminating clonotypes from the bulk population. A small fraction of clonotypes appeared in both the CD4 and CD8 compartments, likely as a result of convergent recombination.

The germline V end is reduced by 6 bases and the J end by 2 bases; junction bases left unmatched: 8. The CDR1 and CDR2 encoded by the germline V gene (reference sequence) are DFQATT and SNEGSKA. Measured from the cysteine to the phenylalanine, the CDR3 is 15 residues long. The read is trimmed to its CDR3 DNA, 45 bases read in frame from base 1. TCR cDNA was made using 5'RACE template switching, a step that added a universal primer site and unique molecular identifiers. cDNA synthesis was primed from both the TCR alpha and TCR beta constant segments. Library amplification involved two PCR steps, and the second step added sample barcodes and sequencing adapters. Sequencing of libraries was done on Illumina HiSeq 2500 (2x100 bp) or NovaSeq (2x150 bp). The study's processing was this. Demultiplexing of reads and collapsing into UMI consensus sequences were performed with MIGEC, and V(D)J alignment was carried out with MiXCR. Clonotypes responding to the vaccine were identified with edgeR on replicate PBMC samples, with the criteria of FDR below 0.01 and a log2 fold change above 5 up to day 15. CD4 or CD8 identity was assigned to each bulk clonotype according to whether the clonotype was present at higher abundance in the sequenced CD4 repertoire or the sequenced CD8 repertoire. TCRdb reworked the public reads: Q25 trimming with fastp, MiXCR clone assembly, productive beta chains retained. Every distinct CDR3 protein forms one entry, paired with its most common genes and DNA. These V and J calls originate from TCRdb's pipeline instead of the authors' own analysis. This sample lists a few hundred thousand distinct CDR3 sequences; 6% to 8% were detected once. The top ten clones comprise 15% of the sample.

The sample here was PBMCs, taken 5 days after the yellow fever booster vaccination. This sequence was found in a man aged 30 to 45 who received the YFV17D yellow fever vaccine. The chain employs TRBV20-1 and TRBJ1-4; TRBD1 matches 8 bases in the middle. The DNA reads TGCAGTGCCCATCAAACAGGGGGGACTAATGAAAAACTGTTTTTT. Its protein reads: CSAHQTGGTNEKLFF.